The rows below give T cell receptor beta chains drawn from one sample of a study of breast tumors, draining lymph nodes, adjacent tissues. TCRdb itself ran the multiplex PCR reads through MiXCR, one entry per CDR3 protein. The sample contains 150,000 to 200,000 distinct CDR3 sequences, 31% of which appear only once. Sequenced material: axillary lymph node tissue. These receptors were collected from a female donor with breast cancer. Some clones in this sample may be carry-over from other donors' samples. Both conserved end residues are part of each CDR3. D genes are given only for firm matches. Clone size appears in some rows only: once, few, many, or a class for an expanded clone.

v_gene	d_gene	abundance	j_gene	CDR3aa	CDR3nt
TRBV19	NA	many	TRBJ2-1	CASSTQRGNEQFF	TGTGCCAGTAGTACCCAGCGAGGCAATGAGCAGTTCTTC
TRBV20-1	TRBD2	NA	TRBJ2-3	CSAIRTSGRTDTQYF	TGCAGTGCTATCCGGACTAGCGGGAGAACAGATACGCAGTATTTT
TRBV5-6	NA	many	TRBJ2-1	CASSFGTGTQRRF	NA
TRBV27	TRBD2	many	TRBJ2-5	CASSLTLAGGQETQYF	TGTGCCAGCAGTTTAACTCTAGCGGGAGGGCAAGAGACCCAGTACTTC
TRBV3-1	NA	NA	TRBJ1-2	CASSQGGHPYGYTF	TGTGCCAGCAGCCAAGGGGGACACCCCTATGGCTACACCTTC
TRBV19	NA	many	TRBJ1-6	CAASGGTENSPLHF	TGTGCCGCCAGTGGGGGGACGGAAAATTCACCCCTCCACTTT
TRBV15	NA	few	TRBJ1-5	CATSRDRGNQPQHF	TGTGCCACCAGCAGAGATAGGGGGAATCAGCCCCAGCATTTT
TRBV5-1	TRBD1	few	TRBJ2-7	CASSPDRVEHYF	TGCGCCAGCAGCCCAGACAGGGTCGAGCACTACTTC
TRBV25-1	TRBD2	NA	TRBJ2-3	CATLAGGTDTQYF	TGTGCTACTCTAGCGGGAGGAACAGATACGCAGTATTTT
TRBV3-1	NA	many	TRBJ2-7	CASSQGGLNEQYF	TGTGCCAGCAGCCAGGGGGGGCTGAACGAGCAGTACTTC
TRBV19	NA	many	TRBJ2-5	CATSPISQETQYF	TGTGCCACTAGCCCAATTTCCCAAGAGACCCAGTACTTC
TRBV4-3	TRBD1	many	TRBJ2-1	CASSQDGTAPNEQFF	TGCGCCAGCAGCCAAGATGGGACAGCCCCTAATGAGCAGTTCTTC
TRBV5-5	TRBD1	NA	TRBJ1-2	CASSLELAGQGAGYTF	TGTGCCAGCAGCTTGGAACTAGCGGGACAGGGGGCAGGCTACACCTTC
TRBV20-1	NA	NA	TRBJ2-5	CSAGPRDGSSYGQYF	TGCAGTGCTGGTCCTCGGGACGGGAGCTCCTACGGGCAGTACTTC
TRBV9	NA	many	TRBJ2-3	CASNRVFTDTQYF	TGTGCCAGCAACCGGGTATTCACAGATACGCAGTATTTT
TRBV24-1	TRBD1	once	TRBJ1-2	CATSDAGQGAGYTF	TGTGCCACCAGTGATGCGGGACAGGGGGCAGGCTACACCTTC
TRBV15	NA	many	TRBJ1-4	CATSREGKQAPNEKLFF	TGTGCCACCAGCAGAGAAGGGAAACAGGCCCCTAATGAAAAACTGTTTTTT
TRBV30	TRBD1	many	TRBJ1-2	CAWGDRDGYTF	TGTGCCTGGGGGGACAGGGATGGCTACACCTTC
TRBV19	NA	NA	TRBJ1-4	CASSRLAGGRETVGGEKLFF	TGTGCCAGTAGCCGACTAGCGGGAGGTAGGGAGACCGTGGGTGGTGAAAAACTGTTTTTT
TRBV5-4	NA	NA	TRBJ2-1	CASSPAGRNEQFF	TGTGCCAGCAGTCCCGCCGGCCGAAATGAGCAGTTCTTC
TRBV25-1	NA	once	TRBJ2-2	CASSGDPSPGANTGELLF	TGTGCCAGCAGTGGTGATCCATCGCCAGGGGCGAACACCGGGGAGCTGCTTTTT
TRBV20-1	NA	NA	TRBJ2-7	CSARDLQGTNSCEQYF	TGCAGTGCCAGAGATCTGCAGGGGACTAACTCCTGCGAGCAGTACTTC
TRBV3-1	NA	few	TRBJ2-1	CASSPGGGDYNEQFF	TGTGCCAGCAGCCCCGGTGGAGGGGATTACAATGAGCAGTTCTTC
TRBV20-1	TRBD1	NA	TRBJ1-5	CSAREGQGVDQPQHF	TGCAGTGCTAGGGAGGGACAGGGGGTCGATCAGCCCCAGCATTTT
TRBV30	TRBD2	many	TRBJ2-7	CAWGTSGSPYEQYF	TGTGCCTGGGGCACTAGCGGGAGCCCCTACGAGCAGTACTTC
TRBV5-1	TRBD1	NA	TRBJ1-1	CASSSGGDTDAFF	TGCGCCAGCAGCTCAGGGGGAGACACTGACGCTTTCTTT
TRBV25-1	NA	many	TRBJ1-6	CASRATDNSPLHF	TGTGCCAGCAGGGCGACAGATAATTCACCCCTCCACTTT